These 25 T cell receptor beta chains were sequenced from one sample in a study of sequential checkpoint blockade in melanoma. Sample treatment: randomized to nivolumab then ipilimumab (arm A) or the reverse (arm B). Using immunoSEQ multiplex PCR, the repertoire was profiled, and TCRdb retains in-frame clones only, with some absent. The table has 3,500 to 4,000 clones, approximately 44% seen once. The sequences come from CD8+ T cells sorted from blood (inferred from file names), collected from a patient given nivolumab and ipilimumab in sequence. Receptors were obtained from a human donor with melanoma.

The chain couples TRBV28 to TRBJ1-2, with 7 bases identical to TRBD1. Trimming removed 3 bases from V and 0 bases from J; junction bases left unmatched: 10. CDR3 length equals 17 residues. CDR1 is MDHEN, CDR2 SYDVKM, per germline. CDR3 in DNA: TGTGCCAGCAGTTTCGGCAGGGGGTGGGATTCTAACTATGGCTACACCTTC. Its translation is CASSFGRGWDSNYGYTF.

This CDR3 reads CASSPIVQGSYEQYF. The CDR3 DNA is TGTGCCAGCTCACCAATTGTGCAGGGTTCCTACGAGCAGTACTTC. The rearrangement uses TRBV18 and TRBJ2-7; a weak D match, TRBD1 (5 bases). Trimming took off 2 bases at V and 1 base at J, with 12 bases between the two ends. In germline, CDR1 is KGHSH, CDR2 LQKENI. The CDR3 length is 15 residues.

The gene calls are TRBV11-2 and TRBJ1-5; 7 nucleotides agree with TRBD1. Germline V CDR1 and CDR2: SGHAT, FQNNGV. The CDR3 sequence is 14 residues long. V was clipped by 1 base and J by 7 bases; unmatched bases: 4. The chain's CDR3 is CASSLGQGGQPQHF. Here the CDR3 DNA reads TGTGCCAGCAGCTTAGGGCAGGGGGGCCAGCCCCAGCATTTT.

The chain joins TRBV27 to TRBJ2-7; 7 bases align to TRBD2. CDR1 and CDR2 from the germline V gene are MNHEY and SMNVEV (reference sequence). There are 14 residues in the CDR3. Trimming cost V 7 bases and J 1 base; bases outside gene matches: 7. In DNA, the CDR3 is TGTGCCAGCAAGGTCAGCGGGGATTCCTACGAGCAGTACTTC. Translated, it gives CASKVSGDSYEQYF.

This clone was observed a few times. The rearrangement joins TRBV6-4 to TRBJ2-7; 13 bases fit TRBD2. Per the germline V gene, CDR1 is MRHNA and CDR2 is SNTAGT. This CDR3 comprises 14 residues. The ends lost 6 bases at V and 5 bases at J; junction bases unmatched: 4. CDR3 region: CASRRTSGSNEQYF. DNA for the CDR3: TGTGCCAGCAGGAGGACTAGCGGGAGCAACGAGCAGTACTTC.

V gene TRBV7-9 combines with J gene TRBJ1-2; D gene unclear. V lost 6 bases and J lost 6, with 11 bases in between. The germline V gene encodes CDR1 SEHNR and CDR2 FQNEAQ (reference sequence). CDR3 length: 12 amino acids. CDR3 DNA sequence: TGTGCCAGCAGACACGGCCGGGATGGCTACACCTTC. Translation gives CASRHGRDGYTF.

The chain has TRBV2 and TRBJ1-5; D not resolved. Germline V gene lookup returns CDR1 SNHLY and CDR2 FYNNEI. The CDR3 has 16 residues. Trimming removed 2 bases at V and 3 bases at J, with 14 bases between. The CDR3 protein is CASSENREEINQPQHF. CDR3 DNA: TGTGCCAGCAGTGAAAATAGGGAGGAGATCAATCAGCCCCAGCATTTT.

The rearrangement joins TRBV5-4 to TRBJ2-1; TRBD2 agrees at 9 bases. The length of the CDR3 is 13 residues. J lost 8 bases, V lost 6 bases, and 6 bases had no gene match. Germline loops: CDR1 SGHNT, CDR2 YYREEE (reference sequence). In DNA, the CDR3 is TGTGCCAGCATAGCGGGAGAGGGCGATGAGCAGTTCTTC. As protein: CASIAGEGDEQFF.

This clone was counted once. The rearrangement uses TRBV4-3 and TRBJ1-2; the match to TRBD1 covers 7 bases. Germline lookup yields CDR1 LGHNA and CDR2 YSLEER. V lost 0 bases, J lost 3 bases, and 13 bases stayed unmatched. The CDR3 contains 18 residues. CDR3 DNA sequence: TGCGCCAGCAGCCAAGATCGGGGACAGACATCGGGGGACTATGGCTACACCTTC. Protein product: CASSQDRGQTSGDYGYTF.

The chain is built from TRBV7-9 and TRBJ2-1; TRBD2 aligns across 12 bases. Per germline, CDR1 SEHNR and CDR2 FQNEAQ (reference sequence). The ends lost 5 bases at V and 12 bases at J; junction bases unmatched: 14. CDR3 size: 16 residues. CDR3 sequence: CASSEVASGRAKGQFF. The CDR3 nucleotides read TGTGCCAGCAGCGAGGTGGCTAGCGGGAGGGCCAAGGGGCAGTTCTTC.

This sequence joins TRBV7-9 and TRBJ1-1; D gene unclear. V was pared by 5 bases and J by 1 base, with 8 bases between. This CDR3 has 13 residues. Germline lookup yields CDR1 SEHNR and CDR2 FQNEAQ (reference sequence). CDR3 DNA: TGTGCCAGCAGCAACGGTGGGAACACTGAAGCTTTCTTT. It specifies CASSNGGNTEAFF.

This rearrangement joins TRBV6-6 to TRBJ1-2, with 10 bases identical to TRBD1. V was clipped by 6 bases and J by 8 bases; unmatched bases: 9. The germline CDR1 and CDR2 sequences are MNHNY and SVGAGI (reference sequence). The CDR3 is made up of 14 amino acids. Written as DNA, the CDR3 is TGTGCCAGCAGCCCGGGACAGGGGCCGTCGGGCTACACCTTC. Protein: CASSPGQGPSGYTF.

In its sample, this clone is medium-sized. The DNA of the CDR3 is TGTGCCAGCAGGCCGGGACTAGCGGGGGCCGAATATACAGATACGCAGTATTTT. Residues: CASRPGLAGAEYTDTQYF. The gene calls are TRBV7-9 and TRBJ2-3, with 14 bases lining up with TRBD2. The CDR3 is 18 amino acids. V was pared by 6 bases and J by 3 bases, with 11 bases of the junction left unmatched. Germline lookup yields CDR1 SEHNR and CDR2 FQNEAQ (reference sequence).

V usage is TRBV4-1 and J usage is TRBJ2-2; the match to TRBD2 covers 8 bases. Germline V gene data show CDR1 as MGHRA and CDR2 as YSYEKL. With V trimmed by 1 base and J by 6 bases, 4 bases remained unmatched. The CDR3 is 15 residues long. The CDR3 loop is CASSQVAGFAGELFF. The DNA for the CDR3 is TGCGCCAGCAGCCAAGTAGCGGGGTTCGCCGGGGAGCTGTTTTTT.

By share, this clone counts as medium-sized. This CDR3 is CASGGQGNEKLFF. In nucleotides, the CDR3 is TGTGCCAGCGGAGGACAGGGTAATGAAAAACTGTTTTTT. V usage is TRBV7-9 and J usage is TRBJ1-4, with 8 bases lining up with TRBD1. This CDR3 region has 13 residues. CDR1 is SEHNR and CDR2 is FQNEAQ in the germline V gene (reference sequence). With 8 bases clipped from V and 4 bases from J, the junction kept 3 bases outside the gene matches.

The V call is TRBV6-6, the J call TRBJ1-1; no reliable D call. The germline CDR1 and CDR2 sequences are MNHNY and SVGAGI (reference sequence). The CDR3 is made up of 14 amino acids. The V and J ends lost 8 bases and 0 bases respectively, with 13 bases between them. The CDR3 is CASGLAFLNTEAFF. The CDR3 region has the DNA TGTGCCAGCGGTTTAGCGTTTTTGAACACTGAAGCTTTCTTT.

This CDR3 reads CASRRQGAGQPQHF. As DNA, the CDR3 is TGTGCCAGCAGGAGACAGGGGGCGGGACAGCCCCAGCATTTT. This chain uses TRBV2 with TRBJ1-5; 10 bases agree with TRBD1. The CDR3 has 14 residues. Germline V lookup: CDR1 SNHLY, CDR2 FYNNEI. V was pared by 6 bases and J by 7 bases, with 6 bases of the junction left unmatched.

The sample holds a few counts of this clone. The chain combines TRBV28 with TRBJ2-7, with 10 bases aligning to TRBD1. Germline CDR1 and CDR2: MDHEN and SYDVKM. V was clipped by 4 bases and J by 2 bases; unmatched bases: 2. The CDR3 has 14 amino acids. The CDR3 bases are TGTGCCAGCAGTTCCGGGACAGGGGCCTACGAGCAGTACTTC. Amino acids: CASSSGTGAYEQYF.

This chain connects TRBV29-1 to TRBJ1-2, with TRBD1 matching over 7 bases. This CDR3 has 13 residues. The junction had 5 bases not matched to a gene; V was cut back by 3 bases and J by 4 bases. Germline assignment: CDR1 SQVTM and CDR2 ANQGSEA. The CDR3: CSVESGTAYGYTF. The CDR3 DNA is TGCAGCGTTGAGTCCGGGACAGCCTATGGCTACACCTTC. Complete variable domain (other parts from reference TRBV29-1 and TRBJ1-2): SAVISQKPSRDICQRGTSLTIQCQVDSQVTMMFWYRQQPGQSLTLIATANQGSEATYESGFVIDKFPISRPNLTFSTLTVSNMSPEDSSIYLCSVESGTAYGYTFGSGTRLTVV.

The chain couples TRBV28 to TRBJ2-7; the match to TRBD1 covers 8 bases. This CDR3 has 14 amino acids. Per the germline V gene, CDR1 is MDHEN and CDR2 is SYDVKM. After removal of 1 base from V and 4 bases from J, the junction contained 3 bases not matched to a gene. CDR3 sequence: CASSLLDREYEQYF. CDR3 sequence (DNA): TGTGCCAGCAGTTTATTGGACAGGGAATACGAGCAGTACTTC.

The rearrangement uses TRBV30 and TRBJ2-7, with a tentative D call TRBD1 (6 bases). CDR1 is GTSNPN, CDR2 SVGIG, per germline (reference sequence). The ends were cut back, 0 bases at V and 2 bases at J, with 11 bases in the middle. The CDR3 contains 14 residues. In nucleotides, the CDR3 is TGTGCCTGGAGTGTTGGGTCAGGGGCCTACGAGCAGTACTTC. This codes for CAWSVGSGAYEQYF.

The chain joins TRBV28 to TRBJ2-1; D not resolved. Germline CDR1 is MDHEN and CDR2 is SYDVKM. Trimming pared 4 bases from V and 0 bases from J, leaving 7 bases between. CDR3 length equals 14 residues. The chain's CDR3 is CASSSPHSYNEQFF. For the CDR3, the DNA is TGTGCCAGCAGTTCCCCCCACTCCTACAATGAGCAGTTCTTC.

This rearrangement joins TRBV5-8 to TRBJ1-2; 9 positions agree with TRBD1. CDR1 and CDR2 from the germline V gene are SGHTS and YDEGEE. The CDR3 runs 15 residues. V lost 0 bases to trimming and J lost 4 bases; unmatched junction nucleotides: 4. CDR3 nucleotide sequence: TGTGCCAGCAGCTTGGCCGGGACAGGGAGCTATGGCTACACCTTC. Its translation is CASSLAGTGSYGYTF.

The J gene is TRBJ1-6, the V gene TRBV11-2; 9 bases map to TRBD1. This CDR3 has 15 amino acids. Germline V gene lookup returns CDR1 SGHAT and CDR2 FQNNGV. Germline trimming cut 4 bases from V and 7 bases from J; bases unmatched to any gene: 5. The CDR3 bases are TGTGCCAGCAGCTGGAGGGACAGGGTAAATTCACCCCTCCACTTT. It specifies CASSWRDRVNSPLHF. Variable domain in full (rest from reference TRBV11-2 and TRBJ1-6): EAGVAQSPRYKIIEKRQSVAFWCNPISGHATLYWYQQILGQGPKLLIQFQNNGVVDDSQLPKDRFSAERLKGVDSTLKIQPAKLEDSAVYLCASSWRDRVNSPLHFGNGTRLTVT.

V and J are TRBV7-2 and TRBJ2-7; D is perhaps TRBD1 (5 bases). Germline V gives CDR1 SGHTA, CDR2 FQGNSA. The V gene lost 6 bases and the J gene lost 0 bases, with 12 bases spanning the gap. The CDR3 is 14 residues long. The CDR3 loop is CASSVTGSSYEQYF. Here the CDR3 DNA reads TGTGCCAGCAGTGTAACAGGTAGCTCCTACGAGCAGTACTTC.